The present T cell receptor (beta chain) was sequenced within a study of identical twins. General study results and limits: Fewer insertions were carried by abundant cord blood beta clonotypes, but none was seen in memory repertoires. Out-of-frame sharing of TCR alpha in monozygotic twins was underestimated by models.

Notes on this clonotype: Antigen: not known.

Healthy Caucasian individuals made up all the donors. Trimming took 2 bases from V and 5 from J; bases not matched to a gene: 14. This CDR3 region has 17 residues. A universal primer site arose from template switching, and cDNA bore unique molecular identifiers. TCRdb passed the 5' RACE reads through MiXCR, listing each CDR3 protein once. The table records some 1,600,000 distinct CDR3 sequences, around a third of them present only once. The sequenced material came from cord blood. This sequence originates from a newborn girl in good health. The chain combines TRBV12-3 or TRBV12-4 with TRBJ2-7; 8 nucleotides line up with TRBD1. The CDR3 DNA sequence: TGTGCCAGCAGTTTATCCGGGACAGGACTCCTTAAAAACGAGCAGTACTTC. It translates to CASSLSGTGLLKNEQYF.